This paragraph reports one T cell receptor beta chain. Its antigen is still unknown. Base qualities are not provided; no much larger clone lies one nucleotide away. This sample was taken from a study of shared clonotypes between healthy human individuals (dated by TCRdb to 2020 to 2021). With respect to the entire study: The cohort included a few men and a couple of women between 18 and 49 years of age. Different laboratories and diverse techniques were used to prepare libraries and sequence TCR repertoires, to increase sequencing depth and limit assay-specific biases. Blood TCR repertoires of a handful of healthy adults were deeply sequenced to estimate repertoire size and the extent of clonotype sharing between individuals. Each donor's leukapheresis produced roughly between roughly 0.9 and 8.9 billion PBMCs.

Healthy HIV-negative adults with no recently reported acute infections or vaccinations were included as donors. Only Caucasian adults living in Nashville, Tennessee, USA were represented among the donors. In the unsorted samples, 90 million or so PBMCs were counted, and genomic DNA was extracted using the QIAamp DNA Blood Mini kit. Blood was obtained by leukapheresis, after which PBMCs were separated by Ficoll-Histopaque density gradient centrifugation and cryopreserved in liquid nitrogen vapor phase. Using the deep immunoSEQ assay, TCR CDR3 regions were amplified from genomic DNA by multiplex PCR. Extracted genomic DNA from each cell subset was distributed evenly across all wells of several immunoSEQ 96-well plates, and each plate was treated as a replicate. For unsorted PBMC, each replicate PCR was loaded with roughly 330 ng genomic DNA, equivalent to approximately 33,000 T cell genomes. Unsorted PBMC genomic DNA was sequenced across ten immunoSEQ deep assay plates. Purified libraries were measured with a Qubit 3.0 fluorometer, size-checked on a Bioanalyzer 2100, and measured again with the KAPA Library Quantification kit. Each immunoSEQ 96-well plate was sequenced on its own single-read 150-cycle Illumina NextSeq 550 flow cell. In the authors' own workflow: Because the immunoSEQ output held only junctional sequences and lacked quality scores, the filtering could not match the filtering applied to full-length reads. Sequences were annotated with PyIR, a Python wrapper for IgBLAST v1.9, using IMGT germline references to assign V/J genes and CDR3. Any read was removed if the V/J assignment was weak (E-value above 1e-6), the CDR3 was missing, or the read contained stop codons, out-of-frame junctions, or ambiguous translated residues. A V3J clonotype was defined by an identical inferred V gene, J gene, and CDR3 amino acid sequence. The percentage overlap between two repertoires was calculated by dividing the number of shared unique clonotypes by the size of the smaller repertoire. Richness of each repertoire was evaluated using RTK rarefaction, the Chao1 estimator, and Recon v2.1 estimates of unobserved clonotypes. TCRdb retrieved this table from immuneACCESS and kept in-frame rearrangements only. Not all clones are present; in checked studies, unresolved V genes account for under half, and no reason is known for the remainder. That table furnishes V, J and clone size, whereas the DNA furnished D and trimming. The sample table records 450,000 to 500,000 clones; about 78% of these occur just once. Around 12% of the sample belongs to the ten largest clones.

From the germline V gene, CDR1 is SGHVS and CDR2 is FQNEAQ. The CDR3 contains 17 residues, cysteine and phenylalanine counted. Of the read, only the CDR3 DNA is kept; its 51 bases are in frame from base 1. V drops 5 bases and J drops 7 bases, leaving 27 bases in between. What the study reported, not specific to this receptor: The genetic and exposure-history diversity represented was limited by the small number of donors. Sampling was restricted to blood, and TCR repertoires in tissues likely differ from the TCR repertoires found in blood. Pairwise subsampling led to the expectation that sequencing depth would affect the degree of clonotype sharing among donors.

The chain was built from TRBV7-8 and TRBJ2-7; the D gene is possibly TRBD2, with 6 bases matching. This sequence was found in a woman aged 40 to 55 in good health. Some clones in this sample may be carry-over from other donors' samples. The sequenced material came from PBMCs. CDR3 loop: CASSPRLGGIEGYEQYF. The DNA reads TGTGCCAGCAGCCCCCGTCTAGGCGGGATCGAAGGTTATGAGCAGTACTTC.